This T cell receptor beta chain emerged from a study of shared clonotypes between healthy human individuals. Remarks on this clone: The target antigen is unknown.

The germline V gene encodes CDR1 SGHRS and CDR2 YFSETQ. V gave up 1 base and J gave up 8 bases, with 16 bases separating them. CDR3 length equals 14 residues. Study-level points and caveats: Generation of non-shared clonotypes was less probable than generation of clonotypes shared by all four donors.

Donors were healthy HIV-negative adults without recent acute infections or vaccinations. The protocol was immunoSEQ multiplex PCR, while the TCRdb copy is restricted to in-frame clones and leaves out a portion. The sample has millions of clones, 80% to 95% seen once. The chain employs TRBV5-1 and TRBJ2-7, with D hard to call. This sequence originates from a man between 18 and 29 years old in good health. Some clones in this sample may be carry-over from other donors' samples. Sequencing was performed on naive CD4+ T cells from PBMCs. Subset of the sample: CD45RA+ positively selected. The DNA of the CDR3 is TGCGCCAGCAGCTTGCGCTCTCAGGCTGATCAGCAGTACTTC. Its translation is CASSLRSQADQQYF.